The present T cell receptor beta chain was sequenced within a study of cytomegalovirus exposure and HLA in healthy donors. Trimming shortened V by 4 bases and J by 5 bases, and 8 bases separated the two germline ends. Germline V lookup: CDR1 MDHEN, CDR2 SYDVKM. The CDR3 has 12 amino acids. Study-wide results and limits: A highly shared variant cluster was judged a likely technical artifact.

Researchers ran the PCR with 60 Vbeta and 13 Jbeta primers. Profiled with immunoSEQ multiplex PCR; TCRdb holds only in-frame clones, not every one. The data show 95,000 to 150,000 clones, roughly three fifths seen once. On this clone itself: Its antigen is not identified.

The chain is built from TRBV28 and TRBJ2-5; D is unclear. The source material was PBMCs. This sequence originates from a woman between 35 and 50 years old in good health and CMV-seropositive. The CDR3 loop is CASSSAEETQYF. CDR3 coding DNA: TGTGCCAGCAGTTCTGCTGAGGAGACCCAGTACTTC.